This T cell receptor beta chain emerged from a study of vaccination and CD4 T cells after COVID-19. In the study overall: At a median roughly 100 days (range 35 to 161) after diagnosis, post-COVID samples were drawn. Regarding the study as a whole: Median SARS-CoV-2-reactive clonotype numbers rose nonsignificantly, about 21 to 38.

The Oncomine TCR Beta short-read assay sequenced DNA from cultured CD4+ T cells. A single record per CDR3 protein comes from TCRdb applying MiXCR to the PCR reads. The sample comprises approximately 19,000 distinct CDR3 sequences, roughly 49% of which are singletons, and approximately 19% rests with the top ten. The CDR3 extends over 15 amino acids. Trimming cost V 2 bases and J 10 bases, with 15 bases left between them. Per the germline V gene, CDR1 is MDHEN and CDR2 is SYDVKM. As for treatment: approximately nine-day PBMC culture with coronavirus spike peptide pools or control peptides (ViraFEST assay). For this clonotype: Its target is not known.

The sample consisted of CD4+ T cells from blood, cultured in vitro, taken before SARS-CoV-2 vaccination. This sequence originates from a human donor who had recovered from COVID-19. The chain combines TRBV28 with TRBJ1-6; a weak D match, TRBD1 (5 bases). The CDR3 DNA reads TGTGCCAGCAGTTTAATGGGGGGAAGGGGATCACCCCTCCACTTT. Its protein is CASSLMGGRGSPLHF.